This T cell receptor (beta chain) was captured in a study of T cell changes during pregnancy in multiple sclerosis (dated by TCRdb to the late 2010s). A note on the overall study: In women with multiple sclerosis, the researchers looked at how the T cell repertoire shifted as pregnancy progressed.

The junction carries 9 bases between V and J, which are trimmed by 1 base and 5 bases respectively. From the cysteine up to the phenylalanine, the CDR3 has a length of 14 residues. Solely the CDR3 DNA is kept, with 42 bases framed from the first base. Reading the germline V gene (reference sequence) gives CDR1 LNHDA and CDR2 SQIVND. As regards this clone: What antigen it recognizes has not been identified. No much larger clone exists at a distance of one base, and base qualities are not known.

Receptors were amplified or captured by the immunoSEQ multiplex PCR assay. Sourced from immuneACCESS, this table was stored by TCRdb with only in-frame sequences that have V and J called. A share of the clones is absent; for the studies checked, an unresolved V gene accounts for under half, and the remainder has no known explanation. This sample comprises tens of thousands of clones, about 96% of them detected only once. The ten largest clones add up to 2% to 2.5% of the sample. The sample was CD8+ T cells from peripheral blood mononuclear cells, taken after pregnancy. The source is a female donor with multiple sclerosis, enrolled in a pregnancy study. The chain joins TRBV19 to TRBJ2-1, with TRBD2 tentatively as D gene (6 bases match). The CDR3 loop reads CASSIVLANNEQFF. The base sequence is TGTGCCAGTAGTATAGTACTAGCAAACAATGAGCAGTTCTTC.